This T cell receptor (beta chain) was documented in a study of T cell changes during pregnancy in multiple sclerosis. The trim removed 5 bases at V and 6 bases at J, leaving 11 bases unmatched. The V gene's germline CDR1 is SEHNR and CDR2 FQNEAQ (reference sequence). The CDR3 length is 15 residues. Here immunoSEQ multiplex PCR was the method, and the copy in TCRdb shows in-frame clones only, minus some. Altogether under 65,000 clones are present, 80% to 95% being singletons, with the ten largest covering about 0.6%. The chain recombines TRBV7-9 with TRBJ1-2; 8 bases align to TRBD1. The source was CD4+ T cells from peripheral blood mononuclear cells, collected after pregnancy. The source of this sequence is a female donor with multiple sclerosis, enrolled in a pregnancy study. Here the CDR3 DNA reads TGTGCCAGCAGCCTCACTCAGGGGGCGATCGATGGCTACACCTTC. Amino acids: CASSLTQGAIDGYTF.